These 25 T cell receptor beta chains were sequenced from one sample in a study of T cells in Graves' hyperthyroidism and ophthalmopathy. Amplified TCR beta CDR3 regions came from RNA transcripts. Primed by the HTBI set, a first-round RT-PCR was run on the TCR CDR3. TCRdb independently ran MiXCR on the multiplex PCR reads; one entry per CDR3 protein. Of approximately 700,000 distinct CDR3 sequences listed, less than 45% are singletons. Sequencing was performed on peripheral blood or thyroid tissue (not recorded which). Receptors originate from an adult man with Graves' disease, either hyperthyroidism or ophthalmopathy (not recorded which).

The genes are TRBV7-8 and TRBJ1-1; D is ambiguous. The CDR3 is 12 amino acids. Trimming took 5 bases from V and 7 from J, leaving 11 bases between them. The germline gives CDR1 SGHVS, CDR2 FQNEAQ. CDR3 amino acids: CASSPRESEAFF. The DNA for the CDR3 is TGTGCCAGCAGCCCTAGAGAGAGTGAAGCTTTCTTT.

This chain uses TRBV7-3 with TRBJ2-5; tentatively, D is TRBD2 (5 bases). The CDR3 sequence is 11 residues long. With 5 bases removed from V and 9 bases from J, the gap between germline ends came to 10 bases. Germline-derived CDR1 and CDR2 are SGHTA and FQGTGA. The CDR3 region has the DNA TGTGCCAGCAGCAGACCCGGGGCCCAGTACTTC. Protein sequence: CASSRPGAQYF.

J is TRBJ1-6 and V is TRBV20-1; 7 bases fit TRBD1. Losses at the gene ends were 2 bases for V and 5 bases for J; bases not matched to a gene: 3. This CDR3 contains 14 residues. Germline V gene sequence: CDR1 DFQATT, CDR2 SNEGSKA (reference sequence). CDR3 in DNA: TGCAGTGCTAGACCGGGACAGAATAATTCACCCCTCCACTTT. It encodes CSARPGQNNSPLHF.

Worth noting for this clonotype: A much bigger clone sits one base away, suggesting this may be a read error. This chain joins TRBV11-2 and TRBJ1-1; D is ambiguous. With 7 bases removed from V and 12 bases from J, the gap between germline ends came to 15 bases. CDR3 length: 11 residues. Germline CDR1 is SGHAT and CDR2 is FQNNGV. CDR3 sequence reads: CASTLGSESFF. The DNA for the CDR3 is TGTGCCAGCACCCTCGGATCCGAATCTTTCTTT.

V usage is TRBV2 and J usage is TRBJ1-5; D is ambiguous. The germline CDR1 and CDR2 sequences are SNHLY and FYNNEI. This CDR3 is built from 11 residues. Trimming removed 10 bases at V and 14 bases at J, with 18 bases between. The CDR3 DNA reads TGTGCCAAAGGAGGGTATGGCTACGAGCATTTT. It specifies CAKGGYGYEHF.

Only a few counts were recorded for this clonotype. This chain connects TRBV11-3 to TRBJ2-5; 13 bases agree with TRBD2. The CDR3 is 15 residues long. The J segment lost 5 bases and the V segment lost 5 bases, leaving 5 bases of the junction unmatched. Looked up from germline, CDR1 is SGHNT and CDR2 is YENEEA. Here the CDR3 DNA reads TGTGCCAGCAGCCGAGGGACTAGCGGGAAGGAGACCCAGTACTTC. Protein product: CASSRGTSGKETQYF.

In DNA form, the CDR3 reads TGTGCCAGCAGCTTACGCGGGGGGCCCACCATATATTTT. Its translation: CASSLRGGPTIYF. This chain joins TRBV7-9 and TRBJ1-3, with D perhaps matching TRBD1 (6 bases). With 2 bases removed from V and 9 bases from J, the gap between germline ends came to 11 bases. CDR3 size: 13 residues. Per the germline V gene, CDR1 is SEHNR and CDR2 is FQNEAQ (reference sequence). Filled out from reference TRBV7-9 and TRBJ1-3, the complete variable domain reads DTGVSQNPRHKITKRGQNVTFRCDPISEHNRLYWYRQTLGQGPEFLTYFQNEAQLEKSRLLSDRFSAERPKGSFSTLEIQRTEQGDSAMYLCASSLRGGPTIYFGEGSWLTVV.

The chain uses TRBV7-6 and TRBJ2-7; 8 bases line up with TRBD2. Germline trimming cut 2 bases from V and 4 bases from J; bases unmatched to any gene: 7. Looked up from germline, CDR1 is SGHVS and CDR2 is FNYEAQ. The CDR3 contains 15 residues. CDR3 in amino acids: CASSLSLGRAYEQYF. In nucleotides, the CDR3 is TGTGCCAGCAGCTTAAGTCTCGGGAGGGCATACGAGCAGTACTTC.

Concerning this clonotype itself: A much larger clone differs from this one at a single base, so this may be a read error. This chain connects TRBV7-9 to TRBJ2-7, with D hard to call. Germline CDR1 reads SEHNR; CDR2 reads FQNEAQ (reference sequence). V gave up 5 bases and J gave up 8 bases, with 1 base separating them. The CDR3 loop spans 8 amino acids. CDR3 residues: CASSQQYF. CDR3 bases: TGTGCCAGCAGCCAGCAGTACTTC.

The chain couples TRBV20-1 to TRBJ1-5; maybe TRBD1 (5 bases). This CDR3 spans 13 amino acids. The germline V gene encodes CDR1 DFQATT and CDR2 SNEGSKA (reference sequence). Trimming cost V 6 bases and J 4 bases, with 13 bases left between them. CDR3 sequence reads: CSAEPGRNQPQHF. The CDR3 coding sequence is TGCAGTGCGGAACCGGGGCGAAATCAGCCCCAGCATTTT.

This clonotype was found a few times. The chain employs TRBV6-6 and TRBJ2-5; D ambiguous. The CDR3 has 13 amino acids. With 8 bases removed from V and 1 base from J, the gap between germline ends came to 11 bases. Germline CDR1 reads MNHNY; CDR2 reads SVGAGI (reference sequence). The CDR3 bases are TGTGCCAGCGGTAACAGACGCCAAGAGACCCAGTACTTC. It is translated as CASGNRRQETQYF.

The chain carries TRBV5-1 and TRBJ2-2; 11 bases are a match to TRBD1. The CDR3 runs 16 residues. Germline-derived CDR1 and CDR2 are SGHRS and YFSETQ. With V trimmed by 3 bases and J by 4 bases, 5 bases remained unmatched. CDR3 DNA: TGCGCCAGCAGCTCCGGGACAGGGGGGGTCACCGGGGAGCTGTTTTTT. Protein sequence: CASSSGTGGVTGELFF.

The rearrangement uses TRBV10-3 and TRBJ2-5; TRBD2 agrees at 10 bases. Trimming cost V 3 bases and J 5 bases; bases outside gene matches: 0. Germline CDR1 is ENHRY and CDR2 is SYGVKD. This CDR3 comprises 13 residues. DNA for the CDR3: TGTGCCATCAGTGAACTAGCGGGGGAGACCCAGTACTTC. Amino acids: CAISELAGETQYF.

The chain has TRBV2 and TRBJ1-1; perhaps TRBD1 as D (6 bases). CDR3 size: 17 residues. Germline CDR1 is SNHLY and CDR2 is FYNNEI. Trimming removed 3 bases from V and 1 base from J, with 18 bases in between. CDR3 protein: CASSDVEAGAGNTEAFF. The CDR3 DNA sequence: TGTGCCAGCAGTGATGTAGAGGCAGGGGCAGGGAACACTGAAGCTTTCTTT.

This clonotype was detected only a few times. The CDR3 bases are TGCAGTGCTAGAGATGCGACAGGGGCGGCTGGGGCCAACGTCCTGACTTTC. Translating gives CSARDATGAAGANVLTF. The chain carries TRBV20-1 and TRBJ2-6, with 8 positions matching TRBD1. The germline V gene encodes CDR1 DFQATT and CDR2 SNEGSKA (reference sequence). V lost 0 bases to trimming and J lost 2 bases; unmatched junction nucleotides: 6. CDR3 length: 17 amino acids.

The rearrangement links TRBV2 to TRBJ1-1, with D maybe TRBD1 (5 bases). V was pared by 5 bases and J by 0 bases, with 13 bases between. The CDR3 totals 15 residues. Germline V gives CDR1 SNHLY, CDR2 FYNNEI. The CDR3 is CASSSTGTVNTEAFF. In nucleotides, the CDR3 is TGTGCCAGCAGTTCCACCGGGACGGTGAACACTGAAGCTTTCTTT.

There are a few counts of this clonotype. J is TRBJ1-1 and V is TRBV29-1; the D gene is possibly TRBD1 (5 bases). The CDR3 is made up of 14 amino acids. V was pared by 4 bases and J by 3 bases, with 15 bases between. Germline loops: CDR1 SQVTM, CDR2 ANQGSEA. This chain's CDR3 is CSVGGMGGYTEAFF. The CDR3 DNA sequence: TGCAGCGTTGGGGGGATGGGGGGGTACACTGAAGCTTTCTTT.

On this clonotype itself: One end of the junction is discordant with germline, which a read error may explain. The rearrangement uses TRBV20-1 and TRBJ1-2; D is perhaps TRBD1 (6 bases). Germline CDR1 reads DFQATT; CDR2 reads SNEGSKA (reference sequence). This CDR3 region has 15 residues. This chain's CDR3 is CSAEGVGAWNYGHTF. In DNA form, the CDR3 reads TGCAGTGCTGAGGGGGTTGGAGCCTGGAACTATGGCCACACCTTC.

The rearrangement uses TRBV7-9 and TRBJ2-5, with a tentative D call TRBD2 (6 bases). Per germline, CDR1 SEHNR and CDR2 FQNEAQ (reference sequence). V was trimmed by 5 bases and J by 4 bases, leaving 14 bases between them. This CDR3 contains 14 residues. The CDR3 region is CASSQGGDGETQYF. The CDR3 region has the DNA TGTGCCAGCAGCCAAGGCGGGGACGGAGAGACCCAGTACTTC.

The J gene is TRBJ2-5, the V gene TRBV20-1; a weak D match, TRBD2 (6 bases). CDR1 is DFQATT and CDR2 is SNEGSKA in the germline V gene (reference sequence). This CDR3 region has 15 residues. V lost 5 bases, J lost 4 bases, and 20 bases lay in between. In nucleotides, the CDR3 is TGCAGTGCTCAAATATCGAACCTAGCGACAGAGACCCAGTACTTC. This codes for CSAQISNLATETQYF.

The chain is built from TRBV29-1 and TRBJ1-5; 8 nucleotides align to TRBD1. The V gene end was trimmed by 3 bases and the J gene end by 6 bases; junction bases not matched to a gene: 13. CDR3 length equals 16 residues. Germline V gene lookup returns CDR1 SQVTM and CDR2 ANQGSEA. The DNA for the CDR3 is TGCAGCGTTGAGGTTCCGGACAGGGTCGGAAGTCAGCCCCAGCATTTT. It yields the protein CSVEVPDRVGSQPQHF.

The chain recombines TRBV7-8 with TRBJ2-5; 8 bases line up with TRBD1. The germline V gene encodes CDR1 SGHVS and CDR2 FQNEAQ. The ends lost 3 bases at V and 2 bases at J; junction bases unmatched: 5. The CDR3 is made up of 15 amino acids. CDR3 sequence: CASSLARGRQETQYF. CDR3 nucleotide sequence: TGTGCCAGCAGCTTGGCCAGGGGGCGACAAGAGACCCAGTACTTC.

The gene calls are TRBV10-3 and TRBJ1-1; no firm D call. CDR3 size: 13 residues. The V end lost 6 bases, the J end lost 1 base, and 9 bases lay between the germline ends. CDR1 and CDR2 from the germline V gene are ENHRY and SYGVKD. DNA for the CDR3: TGTGCCATCAGCGAGGCAGAGAACACTGAAGCTTTCTTT. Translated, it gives CAISEAENTEAFF.

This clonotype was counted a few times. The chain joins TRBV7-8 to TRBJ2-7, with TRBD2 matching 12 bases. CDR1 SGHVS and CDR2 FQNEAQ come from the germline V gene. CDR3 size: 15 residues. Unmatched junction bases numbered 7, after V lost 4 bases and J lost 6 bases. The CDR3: CASSSTSGGIGEQYF. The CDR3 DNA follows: TGTGCCAGCAGCTCCACTAGCGGGGGGATCGGCGAGCAGTACTTC.

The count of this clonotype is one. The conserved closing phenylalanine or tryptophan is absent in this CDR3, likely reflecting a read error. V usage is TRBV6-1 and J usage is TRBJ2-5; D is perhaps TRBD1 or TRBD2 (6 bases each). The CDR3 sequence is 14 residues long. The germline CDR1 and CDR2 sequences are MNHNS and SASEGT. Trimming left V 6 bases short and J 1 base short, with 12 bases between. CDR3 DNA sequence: TGTGCCAGCAGCTTGAAGGGGGGCCAAGAGACCCAGTACTCC. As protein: CASSLKGGQETQYS.